A selection of T cell receptor beta chains follows, all from one sample in a study of shared clonotypes between healthy human individuals. TCRdb's copy holds only in-frame clones and misses some; the assay was immunoSEQ multiplex PCR. Of about 590,000 clones in the sample, nearly 97% are singletons; the top ten hold 0.11%. The sequencing input was naive CD8+ T cells sorted from blood. The receptors were gathered from a woman aged 30 to 39 in good health. The CDR3 runs from the conserved cysteine through the conserved F or W. The D gene is left open where the match is weak. Not every row has a clone size; where given, it reads once, few, many or a size class.

J gene: TRBJ2-7; V gene: TRBV2; D gene: -; clone size: -; CDR3 protein: CASSEFSAGGSYEQYF; CDR3 DNA: TGTGCCAGCAGTGAATTTTCGGCAGGGGGGAGCTACGAGCAGTACTTC
J gene: TRBJ1-5; V gene: TRBV28; D gene: -; clone size: -; CDR3 protein: CASSFRVAQPQHF; CDR3 DNA: TGTGCCAGCAGTTTCAGGGTGGCTCAGCCCCAGCATTTT
J gene: TRBJ2-7; V gene: TRBV7-9; D gene: -; clone size: -; CDR3 protein: CASSRTVSYEQYF; CDR3 DNA: TGTGCCAGCAGCCGGACAGTAAGCTACGAGCAGTACTTC
J gene: TRBJ2-1; V gene: TRBV4-1; D gene: TRBD2; clone size: -; CDR3 protein: CASSQDGTSGFPYNEQFF; CDR3 DNA: TGCGCCAGCAGCCAAGACGGGACTAGCGGATTTCCCTACAATGAGCAGTTCTTC
J gene: TRBJ1-1; V gene: TRBV28; D gene: -; clone size: -; CDR3 protein: CASSLSPTGTEAFF; CDR3 DNA: TGTGCCAGCAGTTTATCCCCGACGGGGACTGAAGCTTTCTTT
J gene: TRBJ2-7; V gene: TRBV19; D gene: -; clone size: once; CDR3 protein: CATIGTGLNSGGYEQYF; CDR3 DNA: TGTGCCACTATCGGGACAGGGTTGAATAGCGGGGGCTACGAGCAGTACTTC
J gene: TRBJ1-1; V gene: TRBV9; D gene: -; clone size: -; CDR3 protein: CASSVVQGRDTEAFF; CDR3 DNA: TGTGCCAGCAGCGTAGTTCAGGGGAGGGACACTGAAGCTTTCTTT
J gene: TRBJ2-7; V gene: TRBV27; D gene: TRBD1; clone size: -; CDR3 protein: CASSLSAGTGDYEQYF; CDR3 DNA: TGTGCCAGCAGTTTATCCGCCGGGACAGGGGACTACGAGCAGTACTTC
J gene: TRBJ1-1; V gene: TRBV4-1; D gene: -; clone size: few; CDR3 protein: CASSQGRLNTEAFF; CDR3 DNA: TGCGCCAGCAGCCAAGGACGGTTGAACACTGAAGCTTTCTTT
J gene: TRBJ1-1; V gene: TRBV9; D gene: -; clone size: -; CDR3 protein: CASSVTGYDTEAFF; CDR3 DNA: TGTGCCAGCAGCGTAACAGGGTACGACACTGAAGCTTTCTTT
J gene: TRBJ2-5; V gene: TRBV6-5; D gene: TRBD2; clone size: once; CDR3 protein: CASSPLAGGRETQYF; CDR3 DNA: TGTGCCAGCAGTCCCCTGGCGGGAGGGCGGGAGACCCAGTACTTC
J gene: TRBJ1-1; V gene: TRBV27; D gene: -; clone size: -; CDR3 protein: CASSLGLRTEAFF; CDR3 DNA: TGTGCCAGCAGTCTGGGCTTGCGCACTGAAGCTTTCTTT
J gene: TRBJ1-5; V gene: TRBV27; D gene: -; clone size: -; CDR3 protein: CASSLYSGHPYSNQPQHF; CDR3 DNA: TGTGCCAGCAGTTTATACTCCGGACACCCGTATAGCAATCAGCCCCAGCATTTT
J gene: TRBJ2-7; V gene: TRBV7-9; D gene: -; clone size: -; CDR3 protein: CASSLVWDGAYEQYF; CDR3 DNA: TGTGCCAGCAGCTTAGTCTGGGACGGGGCCTACGAGCAGTACTTC
J gene: TRBJ1-5; V gene: TRBV4-1; D gene: TRBD1; clone size: -; CDR3 protein: CASSQFIAGQGASNQPQHF; CDR3 DNA: TGCGCCAGCAGCCAATTCATTGCGGGACAGGGGGCAAGCAATCAGCCCCAGCATTTT
J gene: TRBJ2-1; V gene: TRBV6-6; D gene: -; clone size: -; CDR3 protein: CASSYSNNEQFF; CDR3 DNA: TGTGCCAGCAGTTACTCTAACAATGAGCAGTTCTTC
J gene: TRBJ2-2; V gene: TRBV4-1; D gene: TRBD1; clone size: -; CDR3 protein: CASSQGTGGSNTGELFF; CDR3 DNA: TGCGCCAGCAGCCAAGGGACAGGGGGCTCGAACACCGGGGAGCTGTTTTTT
J gene: TRBJ2-7; V gene: TRBV29-1; D gene: TRBD1; clone size: -; CDR3 protein: CSVGTGETYEQYF; CDR3 DNA: TGCAGCGTTGGGACAGGGGAGACCTACGAGCAGTACTTC
J gene: TRBJ2-1; V gene: TRBV27; D gene: TRBD2; clone size: -; CDR3 protein: CASTLYREGPGDEQFF; CDR3 DNA: TGTGCCAGCACCCTTTATAGGGAGGGCCCCGGGGATGAGCAGTTCTTC
J gene: TRBJ2-7; V gene: TRBV28; D gene: -; clone size: -; CDR3 protein: CASSPSTETYEQYF; CDR3 DNA: TGTGCCAGCAGTCCCTCGACGGAGACCTACGAGCAGTACTTC
J gene: TRBJ1-1; V gene: TRBV27; D gene: TRBD1; clone size: -; CDR3 protein: CASSPGQGTNTEAFF; CDR3 DNA: TGTGCCAGCAGTCCTGGACAGGGGACGAACACTGAAGCTTTCTTT
J gene: TRBJ1-1; V gene: TRBV7-2; D gene: -; clone size: -; CDR3 protein: CASSPWDGIEAFF; CDR3 DNA: TGTGCCAGCAGCCCATGGGATGGCATCGAAGCTTTCTTT
J gene: TRBJ2-1; V gene: TRBV28; D gene: -; clone size: -; CDR3 protein: CASSLIVGDDEQFF; CDR3 DNA: TGTGCCAGCAGTTTGATCGTTGGCGACGATGAGCAGTTCTTC
J gene: TRBJ2-3; V gene: TRBV28; D gene: -; clone size: -; CDR3 protein: CASSLLTSKVSDTQYF; CDR3 DNA: TGTGCCAGCAGTTTATTGACTAGTAAGGTGTCAGATACGCAGTATTTT
J gene: TRBJ2-7; V gene: TRBV7-9; D gene: -; clone size: -; CDR3 protein: CASSLGPTPGEQYF; CDR3 DNA: TGTGCCAGCAGCTTAGGTCCAACGCCGGGGGAGCAGTACTTC
J gene: TRBJ1-1; V gene: TRBV28; D gene: -; clone size: -; CDR3 protein: CASSTGSEAFF; CDR3 DNA: TGTGCCAGCAGCACAGGGAGTGAAGCTTTCTTT
J gene: TRBJ2-7; V gene: TRBV19; D gene: TRBD2; clone size: -; CDR3 protein: CASSGSTSPLEQYF; CDR3 DNA: TGTGCCAGTAGTGGATCGACTAGCCCCCTCGAGCAGTACTTC
J gene: TRBJ1-5; V gene: TRBV15; D gene: TRBD1; clone size: -; CDR3 protein: CATNVDRAGEQPQHF; CDR3 DNA: TGTGCCACCAACGTTGACAGGGCTGGGGAACAGCCCCAGCATTTT
J gene: TRBJ2-7; V gene: TRBV6-6; D gene: -; clone size: -; CDR3 protein: CASSYADSYEQYF; CDR3 DNA: TGTGCCAGCAGTTACGCGGATTCCTACGAGCAGTACTTC
J gene: TRBJ1-1; V gene: TRBV5-1; D gene: -; clone size: -; CDR3 protein: CASIDGGSSTEAFF; CDR3 DNA: TGCGCCAGTATAGACGGGGGCTCGAGTACTGAAGCTTTCTTT
J gene: TRBJ2-1; V gene: TRBV28; D gene: TRBD2; clone size: -; CDR3 protein: CASSYPLAGAPPNEQFF; CDR3 DNA: TGTGCCAGCAGTTATCCTCTAGCGGGGGCGCCCCCCAATGAGCAGTTCTTC
J gene: TRBJ1-4; V gene: TRBV19; D gene: -; clone size: -; CDR3 protein: CASSLRDGNEKLFF; CDR3 DNA: TGTGCCAGTAGCCTCCGGGACGGGAATGAAAAACTGTTTTTT
J gene: TRBJ2-1; V gene: TRBV28; D gene: -; clone size: -; CDR3 protein: CATTGVDYNEQFF; CDR3 DNA: TGTGCCACTACGGGAGTAGACTACAATGAGCAGTTCTTC
J gene: TRBJ2-5; V gene: TRBV5-6; D gene: -; clone size: -; CDR3 protein: CASSLQSRRPQETQYF; CDR3 DNA: TGTGCCAGCAGCTTGCAGAGTCGTAGGCCGCAAGAGACCCAGTACTTC
J gene: TRBJ2-7; V gene: TRBV15; D gene: TRBD1; clone size: -; CDR3 protein: CATSRDRGPYEQYF; CDR3 DNA: TGTGCCACCAGCAGGGACAGGGGGCCCTACGAGCAGTACTTC
J gene: TRBJ1-1; V gene: TRBV19; D gene: -; clone size: few; CDR3 protein: CASSPSNAEAFF; CDR3 DNA: TGTGCCAGTAGTCCCTCGAACGCTGAAGCTTTCTTT
J gene: TRBJ2-7; V gene: TRBV6-6; D gene: TRBD2; clone size: -; CDR3 protein: CASSQGTSGIYEQYF; CDR3 DNA: TGTGCCAGCAGCCAAGGGACTAGCGGGATCTACGAGCAGTACTTC
J gene: TRBJ2-7; V gene: TRBV2; D gene: TRBD2; clone size: once; CDR3 protein: CASSLAGPSYEQYF; CDR3 DNA: TGTGCCAGCAGTTTAGCGGGGCCCAGTTACGAGCAGTACTTC
J gene: TRBJ1-1; V gene: TRBV13; D gene: -; clone size: -; CDR3 protein: CASTDVLGAELNTEAFF; CDR3 DNA: TGTGCCAGCACCGATGTACTGGGCGCGGAGTTAAACACTGAAGCTTTCTTT
J gene: TRBJ2-5; V gene: TRBV10-1; D gene: TRBD1; clone size: -; CDR3 protein: CASGGGQGVGETQYF; CDR3 DNA: TGCGCCAGCGGCGGCGGACAGGGGGTCGGGGAGACCCAGTACTTC
J gene: TRBJ1-2; V gene: TRBV29-1; D gene: -; clone size: -; CDR3 protein: CSVEDQGTAGYGYTF; CDR3 DNA: TGCAGCGTTGAAGACCAGGGAACAGCGGGGTATGGCTACACCTTC
J gene: TRBJ1-5; V gene: TRBV19; D gene: -; clone size: once; CDR3 protein: CASSVRDINQPQHF; CDR3 DNA: TGTGCCAGTAGTGTCCGGGACATCAATCAGCCCCAGCATTTT
J gene: TRBJ2-5; V gene: TRBV11-2; D gene: TRBD1; clone size: -; CDR3 protein: CASSDDLTGVSETQYF; CDR3 DNA: TGTGCCAGCAGCGACGACTTGACAGGGGTCAGCGAGACCCAGTACTTC
J gene: TRBJ2-3; V gene: TRBV28; D gene: -; clone size: -; CDR3 protein: CASSLWADTQYF; CDR3 DNA: TGTGCCAGCAGTTTATGGGCGGATACGCAGTATTTT
J gene: TRBJ2-1; V gene: TRBV21-1; D gene: -; clone size: -; CDR3 protein: CASSKIWQTSSYNEQFF; CDR3 DNA: TGTGCCAGCAGCAAAATCTGGCAGACGAGCTCCTACAATGAGCAGTTCTTC
J gene: TRBJ1-5; V gene: TRBV2; D gene: TRBD1; clone size: -; CDR3 protein: CASSTGVMGNQPQHF; CDR3 DNA: TGTGCCAGCAGTACAGGGGTCATGGGCAATCAGCCCCAGCATTTT
J gene: TRBJ2-7; V gene: TRBV4-1; D gene: TRBD2; clone size: -; CDR3 protein: CASSPQSGSYRVRGGYEQYF; CDR3 DNA: TGCGCCAGCAGCCCGCAGTCAGGCTCATATCGTGTCCGGGGGGGCTACGAGCAGTACTTC
J gene: TRBJ1-1; V gene: TRBV5-1; D gene: TRBD1; clone size: -; CDR3 protein: CASSRTGGLNTEAFF; CDR3 DNA: TGCGCCAGCAGCAGGACAGGAGGTCTGAACACTGAAGCTTTCTTT
J gene: TRBJ2-7; V gene: TRBV13; D gene: -; clone size: -; CDR3 protein: CASSLDSGRNEQYF; CDR3 DNA: TGTGCCAGCAGCTTAGATTCAGGGCGAAACGAGCAGTACTTC
J gene: TRBJ2-7; V gene: TRBV7-2; D gene: TRBD2; clone size: -; CDR3 protein: CASSLGLAGATYEQYF; CDR3 DNA: TGTGCCAGCAGCTTAGGGCTAGCGGGAGCGACCTACGAGCAGTACTTC